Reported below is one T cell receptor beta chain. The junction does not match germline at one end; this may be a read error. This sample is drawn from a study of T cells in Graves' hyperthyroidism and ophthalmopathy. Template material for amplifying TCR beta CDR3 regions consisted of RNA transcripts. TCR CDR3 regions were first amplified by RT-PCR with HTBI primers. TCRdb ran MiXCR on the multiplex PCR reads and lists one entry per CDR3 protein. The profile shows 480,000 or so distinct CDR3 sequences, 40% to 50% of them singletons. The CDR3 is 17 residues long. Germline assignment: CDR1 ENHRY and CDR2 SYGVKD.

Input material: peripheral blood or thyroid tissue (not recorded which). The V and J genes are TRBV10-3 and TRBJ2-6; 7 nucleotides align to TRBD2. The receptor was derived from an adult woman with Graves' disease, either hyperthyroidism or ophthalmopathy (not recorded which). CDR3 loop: CASSYLADNSGANVLTF. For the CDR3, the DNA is TGTGCCAGCAGTTACCTAGCGGACAACTCTGGGGCCAACGTCCTGACTTTC.